This TCR beta chain was sequenced in a study of response to subunit inactivated influenza vaccine. The sample holds a few counts of this clonotype. The germline V and J ends were trimmed by 3 bases and 8 bases, with 17 bases remaining between them. The length of the CDR3 is 14 residues. Germline CDR1 is SGDLS and CDR2 is YYNGEE. A single record per CDR3 protein comes from TCRdb applying MiXCR to the RT-PCR reads. The table records some 500,000 distinct CDR3 sequences, 25% of them present only once. This material consisted of CD4+ T cells sorted from PBMCs, taken more than 4 days after vaccination. This TCR was recovered from a man between 50 and 59 years old who received an inactivated influenza vaccine. The chain carries TRBV9 and TRBJ1-2, with D hard to call. CDR3 in DNA: TGTGCCAGCAGCGCCCCTCCGGAGGGTGGCGGCTACACCTTC. It specifies CASSAPPEGGGYTF. Full variable domain (outside the CDR3, taken from reference TRBV9 and TRBJ1-2): DSGVTQTPKHLITATGQRVTLRCSPRSGDLSVYWYQQSLDQGLQFLIQYYNGEERAKGNILERFSAQQFPDLHSELNLSSLELGDSALYFCASSAPPEGGGYTFGSGTRLTVV.